This TCR beta chain was recovered during a study of control samples from healthy donors and cancer patients. Only in-frame clones appear in the TCRdb table, and some are missing; sequencing was by immunoSEQ multiplex PCR. The sample has tens of thousands of clones; approximately 70% are singletons. The sequenced sample consisted of formalin-fixed, paraffin-embedded tissue. This clonotype was sampled from a male donor with melanoma.

The CDR3 region has the DNA TGTGCCAGTAGCACGTATGGGTTAACGGCTTCTCATGGCTACACCTTC. Its translation: CASSTYGLTASHGYTF. V and J are TRBV19 and TRBJ1-2; no firm D call. Germline V CDR1 and CDR2: LNHDA, SQIVND (reference sequence). V was pared by 6 bases and J by 6 bases, with 23 bases between. This CDR3 comprises 16 residues.